The 25 T cell receptor beta chains below come from one sample, sequenced in a study of cytotoxic CD8 clonotypes in ibrutinib-treated CLL. Produced via immunoSEQ multiplex PCR; TCRdb's table is partial and in-frame only. Of 50,000 to 65,000 clones listed, 45% to 60% are singletons. The specimen comprised PBMCs, sampled after 12 months of ibrutinib treatment. These receptors were obtained from a human donor with chronic lymphocytic leukemia.

This chain joins TRBV5-1 and TRBJ2-5; no firm D call. The CDR3 has 11 amino acids. Germline values: CDR1 SGHRS, CDR2 YFSETQ. Deletions cut 2 bases from V and 3 bases from J, with 2 bases between. Written as DNA, the CDR3 is TGCGCCAGCAGCTTTAAAGAGACCCAGTACTTC. Residues: CASSFKETQYF.

The V call is TRBV19, the J call TRBJ2-1; no definite D call. The ends were cut back, 3 bases at V and 7 bases at J, with 10 bases in the middle. Germline V gives CDR1 LNHDA, CDR2 SQIVND (reference sequence). The CDR3 extends over 13 amino acids. The CDR3 loop reads CASSILDGNEQFF. CDR3 nucleotides: TGTGCCAGTAGTATCCTCGATGGGAATGAGCAGTTCTTC.

At least ten counts were recorded for this clone. CDR3 region: CASRIGPGQGYTGELFF. CDR3 DNA: TGTGCCAGCAGAATAGGCCCGGGACAGGGTTACACCGGGGAGCTGTTTTTT. The chain has TRBV27 and TRBJ2-2; 9 bases agree with TRBD1. V lost 6 bases to trimming and J lost 3 bases; unmatched junction nucleotides: 11. Germline assignment: CDR1 MNHEY and CDR2 SMNVEV (reference sequence). The CDR3 length is 17 residues.

The rearrangement links TRBV5-1 to TRBJ2-3; D perhaps matches TRBD2 (5 bases). V was cut by 2 bases and J by 1 base, with 11 bases left in between. The CDR3 length is 15 residues. The germline V gene encodes CDR1 SGHRS and CDR2 YFSETQ. The CDR3 is CASSFGVSRTDTQYF. For the CDR3, the DNA is TGCGCCAGCAGCTTCGGGGTCTCACGCACAGATACGCAGTATTTT.

The chain links TRBV6-1 to TRBJ1-5, with D possibly TRBD1 on 5 matching bases. The CDR3 is 14 amino acids. The V gene's germline CDR1 is MNHNS and CDR2 SASEGT. V lost 4 bases and J lost 9, with 16 bases in between. For the CDR3, the DNA is TGTGCCAGCAGTGCTCGGGACGGCACAAGGCCCCAGCATTTT. Its translation: CASSARDGTRPQHF.

The chain carries TRBV28 and TRBJ1-3; maybe TRBD1 (6 bases). Between the trimmed V and J ends, which lost 2 bases and 4 bases, there was a span of 12 bases. This CDR3 contains 15 residues. Germline CDR1 is MDHEN and CDR2 is SYDVKM. The CDR3 spells CASSLRGAGGNTIYF. CDR3 in DNA: TGTGCCAGCAGTTTAAGGGGGGCGGGAGGAAACACCATATATTTT.

This sequence joins TRBV27 and TRBJ2-5, with D possibly being TRBD1 (6 bases). The V gene lost 3 bases and the J gene lost 5 bases, with 13 bases spanning the gap. The CDR3 is 14 residues long. CDR1 is MNHEY and CDR2 is SMNVEV in the germline V gene (reference sequence). CDR3: CASSFSDRGETQYF. As DNA, the CDR3 is TGTGCCAGCAGTTTCTCCGATAGGGGGGAGACCCAGTACTTC.

The chain carries TRBV6-1 and TRBJ1-1, with D uncertain. Per germline, CDR1 MNHNS and CDR2 SASEGT. The CDR3 contains 14 residues. V lost 7 bases, J lost 0 bases, and 12 bases lay in between. Here the CDR3 DNA reads TGTGCCAGCACCGGCCCGCACTTGAACACTGAAGCTTTCTTT. The encoded protein is CASTGPHLNTEAFF.

The chain employs TRBV11-2 and TRBJ2-3; 9 bases match TRBD2. V was pared by 3 bases and J by 2 bases, with 6 bases of the junction left unmatched. CDR1 is SGHAT and CDR2 is FQNNGV in the germline V gene. This CDR3 contains 16 residues. The CDR3: CASSFPSGGNTDTQYF. In DNA, the CDR3 is TGTGCCAGCAGCTTCCCCAGCGGGGGGAACACAGATACGCAGTATTTT.

This clone has just one count. The J gene is TRBJ2-3, the V gene TRBV5-1; 8 nucleotides match TRBD1. Germline V gives CDR1 SGHRS, CDR2 YFSETQ. This CDR3 has 15 residues. The junction had 6 bases not matched to a gene; V was cut back by 4 bases and J by 2 bases. The CDR3 nucleotides are TGCGCCAGCAGCAGGAACAGGGGGGACACAGATACGCAGTATTTT. It codes for CASSRNRGDTDTQYF.

This clone was recorded only once. The V and J genes are TRBV11-2 and TRBJ2-7; 9 positions match TRBD2. Germline V CDR1 and CDR2: SGHAT, FQNNGV. The CDR3 spans 18 residues. J lost 0 bases, V lost 5 bases, and 14 bases had no gene match. CDR3 coding DNA: TGTGCCAGCAGCGTAGGCCTTAGCGGGGGCGCGGGCTCCTACGAGCAGTACGTC. Protein: CASSVGLSGGAGSYEQYV.

The gene calls are TRBV5-5 and TRBJ2-5; TRBD1 agrees at 7 bases. The CDR3 runs 13 residues. Germline V gene sequence: CDR1 SGHKS, CDR2 YYEKEE (reference sequence). Germline trimming cut 5 bases from V and 5 bases from J; bases unmatched to any gene: 6. The CDR3 spells CASSYRGGETQYF. CDR3 coding DNA: TGTGCCAGCAGTTACAGGGGCGGGGAGACCCAGTACTTC.

Many counts were recorded for this clone. The chain couples TRBV7-9 to TRBJ2-5; D is unclear. V shed 2 bases and J shed 5 bases, with 12 bases lying between them. From germline, CDR1 is SEHNR and CDR2 FQNEAQ (reference sequence). The CDR3 extends over 14 amino acids. CDR3 nucleotide sequence: TGTGCCAGCAGCTTAAGCACTGGTGGGGAGACCCAGTACTTC. It codes for CASSLSTGGETQYF.

The chain combines TRBV11-1 with TRBJ2-7; the match to TRBD2 covers 14 bases. The CDR3 runs 17 residues. Trimming at V came to 3 bases and at J to 2 bases, leaving 6 bases not matched to a gene. CDR1 and CDR2 from the germline V gene are SGHAT and FQDESV (reference sequence). The CDR3 bases are TGTGCCAGCAGCTTGCGGACTAGCGGGAGGTTAGCCTACGAGCAGTACTTC. Translated: CASSLRTSGRLAYEQYF.

This clone was counted a few times. The chain combines TRBV4-1 with TRBJ1-4; TRBD1 might be the D (6 bases). Trimming pared 5 bases from V and 7 bases from J, leaving 17 bases between. From germline, CDR1 is MGHRA and CDR2 YSYEKL. This CDR3 has 15 residues. The DNA for the CDR3 is TGCGCCAGCAGCAAGACGGGGGCCGAGGGTGAAAAACTGTTTTTT. It is translated as CASSKTGAEGEKLFF.

This clone was counted at least ten times. V gene TRBV7-6 combines with J gene TRBJ2-1; D may be TRBD2 (6 bases). The CDR3 totals 15 residues. V was pared by 1 base and J by 2 bases, with 9 bases between. The germline V gene encodes CDR1 SGHVS and CDR2 FNYEAQ. Here the CDR3 reads CASSLGGVPYNEQFF. The CDR3 bases are TGTGCCAGCAGCTTAGGGGGGGTCCCCTACAATGAGCAGTTCTTC.

This rearrangement joins TRBV5-1 to TRBJ2-1; 10 nucleotides align to TRBD2. The CDR3 covers 14 residues. In germline, CDR1 is SGHRS, CDR2 YFSETQ. Germline trimming cut 4 bases from V and 8 bases from J; bases unmatched to any gene: 6. The CDR3 reads CASSPSGGEDEQFF. For the CDR3, the DNA is TGCGCCAGCAGCCCCAGCGGGGGGGAGGATGAGCAGTTCTTC. The full variable domain, its missing parts supplied by reference TRBV5-1 and TRBJ2-1, is KAGVTQTPRYLIKTRGQQVTLSCSPISGHRSVSWYQQTPGQGLQFLFEYFSETQRNKGNFPGRFSGRQFSNSRSEMNVSTLELGDSALYLCASSPSGGEDEQFFGPGTRLTVL.

The V gene is TRBV14, the J gene TRBJ2-6, with D uncertain. CDR1 SGHDN and CDR2 FVKESK come from the germline V gene. The CDR3 sequence is 14 residues long. V was cut by 10 bases and J by 0 bases, with 10 bases left in between. CDR3 residues: CATARYSGANVLTF. Written as DNA, the CDR3 is TGTGCCACCGCGCGTTACTCTGGGGCCAACGTCCTGACTTTC.

V and J are TRBV6-4 and TRBJ2-5; 7 bases align to TRBD1. Looked up from germline, CDR1 is MRHNA and CDR2 is SNTAGT. CDR3 length: 13 residues. V shed 6 bases, J shed 5 bases, and the junction held 6 bases outside the gene matches. Here the CDR3 DNA reads TGTGCCAGCAGGCCGACAGGGTCCGAGACCCAGTACTTC. It encodes CASRPTGSETQYF.

V usage is TRBV5-4 and J usage is TRBJ1-3, with TRBD1 as a possible D gene (5 bases). Trimming stripped 4 bases from V and 4 bases from J, with 9 bases between. The CDR3 totals 13 residues. In germline, CDR1 is SGHNT, CDR2 YYREEE (reference sequence). CDR3 bases: TGTGCCAGCAGCAACGCAGGGGGAAACACCATATATTTT. Its translation: CASSNAGGNTIYF.

V is TRBV7-2 and J is TRBJ1-2; D is undetermined. The CDR3 extends over 14 amino acids. Trimming left V 5 bases short and J 9 bases short, with 19 bases between. Germline V gene sequence: CDR1 SGHTA, CDR2 FQGNSA. As DNA, the CDR3 is TGTGCCAGCAGCCCAGCCTTGGACGGACGGAGCTACACCTTC. It specifies CASSPALDGRSYTF.

V gene TRBV4-1 combines with J gene TRBJ1-4, with a weak D call TRBD1 (6 bases). The germline V gene encodes CDR1 MGHRA and CDR2 YSYEKL. The V end was cut by 2 bases, the J end by 8 bases, with 12 bases between. The CDR3 spans 14 residues. The CDR3 sequence is CASSQWQGNEKLFF. The DNA of the CDR3 is TGCGCCAGCAGCCAATGGCAGGGGAACGAAAAACTGTTTTTT.

V and J are TRBV28 and TRBJ1-2; TRBD1 matches at 8 bases. Germline trimming cut 5 bases from V and 6 bases from J; bases unmatched to any gene: 8. The germline V gene encodes CDR1 MDHEN and CDR2 SYDVKM. The CDR3 covers 14 residues. The CDR3 sequence: CASSPAGQGHGYTF. The CDR3 DNA is TGTGCCAGCAGTCCGGCTGGACAGGGTCATGGCTACACCTTC.

This clone was seen more than once but under ten times. This chain links TRBV6-1 with TRBJ1-4; a possible D gene is TRBD1 (6 bases). Germline V gene data show CDR1 as MNHNS and CDR2 as SASEGT. Trimming took 6 bases from V and 6 from J, leaving 17 bases between them. CDR3 length: 15 residues. CDR3 DNA sequence: TGTGCCAGCAGACATACACAGGGATGGGATGAAAAACTGTTTTTT. Translating it yields CASRHTQGWDEKLFF.

The chain links TRBV11-2 to TRBJ2-7; D is undetermined. The CDR3 has 16 amino acids. V lost 5 bases, J lost 1 base, and 18 bases lay in between. Germline V gene sequence: CDR1 SGHAT, CDR2 FQNNGV. The CDR3 is CASSPTSGVPSYEQYF. The CDR3 DNA reads as TGTGCCAGCAGCCCAACCTCGGGCGTTCCGTCCTACGAGCAGTACTTC.